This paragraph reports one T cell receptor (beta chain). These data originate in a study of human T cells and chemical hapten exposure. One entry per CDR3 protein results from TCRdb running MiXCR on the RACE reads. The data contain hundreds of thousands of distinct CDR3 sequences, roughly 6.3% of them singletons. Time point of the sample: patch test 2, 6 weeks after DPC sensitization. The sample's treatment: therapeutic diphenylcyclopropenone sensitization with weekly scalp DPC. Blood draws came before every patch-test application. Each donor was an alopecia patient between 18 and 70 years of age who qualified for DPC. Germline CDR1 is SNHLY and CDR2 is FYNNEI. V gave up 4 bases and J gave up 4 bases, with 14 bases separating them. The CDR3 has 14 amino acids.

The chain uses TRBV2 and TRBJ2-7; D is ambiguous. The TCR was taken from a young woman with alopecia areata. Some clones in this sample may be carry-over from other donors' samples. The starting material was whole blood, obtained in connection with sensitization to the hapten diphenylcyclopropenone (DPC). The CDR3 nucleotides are TGTGCCAGCAGTGCCGGGTCTCTCGATTACGAGCAGTACTTC. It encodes CASSAGSLDYEQYF.